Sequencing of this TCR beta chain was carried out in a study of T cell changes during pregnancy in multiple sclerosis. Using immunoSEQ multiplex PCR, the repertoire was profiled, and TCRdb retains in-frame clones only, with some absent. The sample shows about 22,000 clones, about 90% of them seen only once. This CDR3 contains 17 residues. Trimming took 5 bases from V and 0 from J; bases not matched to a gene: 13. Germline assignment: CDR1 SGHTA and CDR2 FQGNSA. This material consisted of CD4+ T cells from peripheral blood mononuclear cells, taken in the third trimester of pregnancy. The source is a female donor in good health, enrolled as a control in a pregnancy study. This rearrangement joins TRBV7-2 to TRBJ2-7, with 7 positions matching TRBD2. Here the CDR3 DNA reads TGTGCCAGCAGCATGTACCGCGCGGGAGACGACTCCTACGAGCAGTACTTC. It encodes CASSMYRAGDDSYEQYF. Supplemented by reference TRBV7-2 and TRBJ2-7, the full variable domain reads GAGVSQSPSNKVTEKGKDVELRCDPISGHTALYWYRQSLGQGLEFLIYFQGNSAPDKSGLPSDRFSAERTGGSVSTLTIQRTQQEDSAVYLCASSMYRAGDDSYEQYFGPGTRLTVT.